The 27 T cell receptor beta chains below come from one sample, sequenced in a study of cytotoxic CD8 clonotypes in ibrutinib-treated CLL. Using immunoSEQ multiplex PCR, the repertoire was profiled, and TCRdb retains in-frame clones only, with some absent. Among about 200,000 clones, more than 75% were seen once, and the ten largest hold 9.5% to 12%. The source was PBMCs, collected after 12 months of ibrutinib treatment. All receptors come from a human donor with chronic lymphocytic leukemia.

The chain uses TRBV6-5 and TRBJ2-7; D possibly corresponds to TRBD1 (5 bases). The CDR3 is made up of 15 amino acids. CDR1 and CDR2 (germline): MNHEY, SVGAGI. Trimming cost V 2 bases and J 3 bases, with 14 bases left between them. The CDR3 loop is CASSYRLDTNYEQYF. The DNA of the CDR3 is TGTGCCAGCAGTTACCGCCTGGACACCAACTACGAGCAGTACTTC.

This chain joins TRBV11-2 and TRBJ2-7; possibly TRBD2 for D (5 bases). The V end lost 1 base, the J end lost 5 bases, and 21 bases lay between the germline ends. This CDR3 has 17 amino acids. Germline CDR1 SGHAT, CDR2 FQNNGV. The CDR3 reads CASSLVVGWRHGDEQYF. CDR3 bases: TGTGCCAGCAGCTTAGTCGTTGGATGGAGGCACGGGGACGAGCAGTACTTC.

This chain connects TRBV7-9 to TRBJ1-4; a possible D gene is TRBD1 (6 bases). Germline loops: CDR1 SEHNR, CDR2 FQNEAQ (reference sequence). The V gene lost 6 bases and the J gene lost 7 bases, with 15 bases spanning the gap. The CDR3 is made up of 14 amino acids. The CDR3 spells CASSPPGAREKLFF. DNA of the CDR3: TGTGCCAGCAGTCCCCCGGGGGCGCGTGAAAAACTGTTTTTT. Using reference TRBV7-9 and TRBJ1-4 for the parts outside the CDR3, the full variable domain is DTGVSQNPRHKITKRGQNVTFRCDPISEHNRLYWYRQTLGQGPEFLTYFQNEAQLEKSRLLSDRFSAERPKGSFSTLEIQRTEQGDSAMYLCASSPPGAREKLFFGSGTQLSVL.

The V gene is TRBV18, the J gene TRBJ1-5; D gene ambiguous. The CDR3 has 13 amino acids. Germline V gene lookup returns CDR1 KGHSH and CDR2 LQKENI. V lost 4 bases and J 4 bases, leaving 8 bases between the germline ends. CDR3 sequence: CASSQEGNQPQHF. As DNA, the CDR3 is TGTGCCAGCTCACAGGAGGGTAATCAGCCCCAGCATTTT.

This chain connects TRBV7-8 to TRBJ1-2, with a possible D match to TRBD1 (5 bases). The V gene's germline CDR1 is SGHVS and CDR2 FQNEAQ. The CDR3 length is 17 residues. V lost 4 bases and J lost 4, with 22 bases in between. For the CDR3, the DNA is TGTGCCAGCAGCTCGGGGCAGGAAGTACCGTCGGGCTATGGCTACACCTTC. Translating it yields CASSSGQEVPSGYGYTF.

This chain connects TRBV6-5 to TRBJ1-1; tentative D call: TRBD1 (5 bases). The ends were cut back, 6 bases at V and 5 bases at J, with 7 bases in the middle. The CDR3 is 11 residues long. Germline values: CDR1 MNHEY, CDR2 SVGAGI. This chain's CDR3 is CASRRGTEAFF. The CDR3 DNA is TGTGCCAGCAGGAGGGGAACTGAAGCTTTCTTT.

This chain joins TRBV28 and TRBJ1-1, with D maybe TRBD1 (5 bases). V lost 5 bases, J lost 3 bases, and 13 bases lay in between. Germline V gene sequence: CDR1 MDHEN, CDR2 SYDVKM. This CDR3 contains 14 residues. The CDR3 DNA sequence: TGTGCCAGCAGTCCAGGGAACCCATACACTGAAGCTTTCTTT. Amino acids: CASSPGNPYTEAFF.

The rearrangement links TRBV5-1 to TRBJ2-5, with 7 bases lining up with TRBD1. V gave up 0 bases and J gave up 4 bases; unmatched junction bases: 9. Germline V gene lookup returns CDR1 SGHRS and CDR2 YFSETQ. The CDR3 consists of 16 residues. The CDR3 DNA reads TGCGCCAGCAGCTTGGGAAGAACAGGGGCGCGAGAGACCCAGTACTTC. Its translation is CASSLGRTGARETQYF.

This clone was seen only once. The chain employs TRBV28 and TRBJ1-1; 8 bases align to TRBD1. CDR1 and CDR2 (germline): MDHEN, SYDVKM. Trimming cost V 4 bases and J 3 bases; bases outside gene matches: 4. CDR3 length: 14 residues. In nucleotides, the CDR3 is TGTGCCAGCAGTTCACGGGACAGGCACACTGAAGCTTTCTTT. Its protein is CASSSRDRHTEAFF.

J is TRBJ2-1 and V is TRBV2, with D perhaps TRBD1 (5 bases). This CDR3 has 14 amino acids. Deletions cut 2 bases from V and 8 bases from J, with 13 bases between. Per germline, CDR1 SNHLY and CDR2 FYNNEI. CDR3 sequence reads: CASSETPGPYEQFF. Here the CDR3 DNA reads TGTGCCAGCAGTGAAACGCCAGGGCCCTATGAGCAGTTCTTC.

The CDR3 sequence is CASSWTGSLNEQFF. The DNA for the CDR3 is TGTGCCAGCAGCTGGACCGGGTCCTTGAATGAGCAGTTCTTC. This chain uses TRBV7-9 with TRBJ2-1; unclear D gene. V gave up 4 bases and J gave up 7 bases, with 14 bases separating them. CDR3 length: 14 residues. The germline V gene encodes CDR1 SEHNR and CDR2 FQNEAQ (reference sequence).

This chain uses TRBV6-5 with TRBJ1-1; D may be TRBD1 (6 bases). There are 15 residues in the CDR3. Germline V gene sequence: CDR1 MNHEY, CDR2 SVGAGI. V was cut by 8 bases and J by 0 bases, with 16 bases left in between. The CDR3 loop is CASQSDRMMNTEAFF. DNA of the CDR3: TGTGCCAGCCAGAGTGACAGGATGATGAACACTGAAGCTTTCTTT.

V gene TRBV28 combines with J gene TRBJ2-1, with 7 bases lining up with TRBD2. Per germline, CDR1 MDHEN and CDR2 SYDVKM. Germline trimming cut 10 bases from V and 0 bases from J; bases unmatched to any gene: 15. The CDR3 length is 17 residues. The CDR3: CATPGGDIQSSYNEQFF. CDR3 coding DNA: TGTGCCACCCCGGGGGGAGACATCCAGAGCTCCTACAATGAGCAGTTCTTC.

The count of this clone is one. The chain is built from TRBV5-4 and TRBJ2-3, with 8 bases that match TRBD2. The length of the CDR3 is 15 residues. CDR1 SGHNT and CDR2 YYREEE come from the germline V gene (reference sequence). The V segment lost 5 bases and the J segment 3 bases; nucleotides outside the gene matches: 8. As DNA, the CDR3 is TGTGCCAGCAGAGCAGCGGGAGCGGGGACAGATACGCAGTATTTT. Its protein is CASRAAGAGTDTQYF.

The chain uses TRBV7-3 and TRBJ2-7, with TRBD1 matching 7 bases. The CDR3 covers 13 residues. From germline, CDR1 is SGHTA and CDR2 FQGTGA. V lost 5 bases, J lost 3 bases, and 4 bases stayed unmatched. The CDR3 DNA is TGTGCCAGCAGCACGGGACAGAACTACGAGCAGTACTTC. Translation gives CASSTGQNYEQYF.

V and J are TRBV11-1 and TRBJ2-3, with 7 positions matching TRBD1. Trimming took 5 bases from V and 3 from J; bases not matched to a gene: 14. CDR3 size: 17 residues. The germline V gene has CDR1 SGHAT and CDR2 FQDESV (reference sequence). The CDR3 sequence is CASSQLSWTGQTDTQYF. The CDR3 coding sequence is TGTGCCAGCAGCCAACTCTCTTGGACAGGCCAGACAGATACGCAGTATTTT.

This clone was seen more than once but under ten times. The chain couples TRBV7-3 to TRBJ1-6; TRBD1 might be the D (5 bases). This CDR3 contains 13 residues. Germline V lookup: CDR1 SGHTA, CDR2 FQGTGA. V gave up 7 bases and J gave up 8 bases, with 12 bases separating them. For the CDR3, the DNA is TGTGCCAGCACCCCGGGACTCCATTCACCCCTCCACTTT. Amino acid sequence: CASTPGLHSPLHF.

The chain combines TRBV19 with TRBJ1-5; D is undetermined. This CDR3 spans 14 amino acids. The germline V gene has CDR1 LNHDA and CDR2 SQIVND (reference sequence). Trimming pared 7 bases from V and 2 bases from J, leaving 12 bases between. Here the CDR3 DNA reads TGTGCCAGTATGGGTTCGGCGGGCAATCAGCCCCAGCATTTT. This sequence encodes CASMGSAGNQPQHF.

The J gene is TRBJ2-1, the V gene TRBV5-1; 7 nucleotides agree with TRBD1. The CDR3 sequence is 16 residues long. After removal of 4 bases from V and 0 bases from J, the junction contained 7 bases not matched to a gene. Germline CDR1 and CDR2: SGHRS and YFSETQ. The CDR3: CASSLGQTYSYNEQFF. CDR3 nucleotide sequence: TGCGCCAGCAGCCTGGGACAGACATACTCCTACAATGAGCAGTTCTTC.

The V and J genes are TRBV2 and TRBJ1-5; 9 positions agree with TRBD1. Germline V gene sequence: CDR1 SNHLY, CDR2 FYNNEI. The CDR3 is 14 amino acids. V shed 8 bases and J 4 bases; nucleotides not matched to a gene: 6. Here the CDR3 reads CASVVGTGNQPQHF. Written as DNA, the CDR3 is TGTGCCAGCGTGGTGGGGACAGGGAATCAGCCCCAGCATTTT. The full variable domain, completed using reference TRBV2 and TRBJ1-5, is EPEVTQTPSHQVTQMGQEVILRCVPISNHLYFYWYRQILGQKVEFLVSFYNNEISEKSEIFDDQFSVERPDGSNFTLKIRSTKLEDSAMYFCASVVGTGNQPQHFGDGTRLSIL.

This chain links TRBV6-5 with TRBJ1-2, with unresolved D. Trimming took 4 bases from V and 4 from J, leaving 13 bases between them. The CDR3 runs to 14 residues. Germline-derived CDR1 and CDR2 are MNHEY and SVGAGI. CDR3 residues: CASSSYPYGYGYTF. DNA for the CDR3: TGTGCCAGCAGTTCGTACCCGTACGGCTATGGCTACACCTTC.

This chain connects TRBV6-7 to TRBJ2-1; D call uncertain. TRBV6-7 is filed as an ORF, its function uncertain. V was clipped by 6 bases and J by 8 bases, with 8 bases between them. The CDR3 is 11 residues long. The CDR3 DNA sequence: TGTGCCAGCAGCCCTCTGGATGAGCAGTTCTTC. This codes for CASSPLDEQFF.

V usage is TRBV5-1 and J usage is TRBJ2-3; 12 bases are a match to TRBD2. The CDR3 has 18 amino acids. Germline loops: CDR1 SGHRS, CDR2 YFSETQ. V lost 2 bases, J lost 6 bases, and 13 bases stayed unmatched. CDR3 nucleotide sequence: TGCGCCAGCAGCTTTCTAGCGGGAGGGTCCCGCTTCGAGGATACGCAGTATTTT. Its translation: CASSFLAGGSRFEDTQYF. The variable domain in full, completed from reference TRBV5-1 and TRBJ2-3, reads KAGVTQTPRYLIKTRGQQVTLSCSPISGHRSVSWYQQTPGQGLQFLFEYFSETQRNKGNFPGRFSGRQFSNSRSEMNVSTLELGDSALYLCASSFLAGGSRFEDTQYFGPGTRLTVL.

The chain uses TRBV10-3 and TRBJ1-2; TRBD1 matches 7 bases. Trimming removed 0 bases from V and 4 bases from J; junction bases left unmatched: 2. The CDR3 extends over 14 amino acids. Germline V CDR1 and CDR2: ENHRY, SYGVKD. In DNA, the CDR3 is TGTGCCATCAGTGAGTCTGGACAGGCCTATGGCTACACCTTC. Protein product: CAISESGQAYGYTF.

V and J are TRBV6-1 and TRBJ2-7; no clear D gene. The CDR3 spans 14 residues. Trimming left V 0 bases short and J 5 bases short, with 11 bases between. Germline values: CDR1 MNHNS, CDR2 SASEGT. In DNA, the CDR3 is TGTGCCAGCAGTGAAGCATCTCGGCACGACGAGCAGTACTTC. Translating gives CASSEASRHDEQYF.

Comments on this clone: A much larger clone is a single base away; this may be a read error. The CDR3 nucleotides are TGTGCCAGCAGGGAACCGAACACCGGGGAGCTGTTTTTT. It yields the protein CASREPNTGELFF. The chain employs TRBV6-5 and TRBJ2-2; D gene unclear. CDR1 MNHEY and CDR2 SVGAGI come from the germline V gene. V shed 6 bases and J shed 0 bases, with 5 bases lying between them. The CDR3 has 13 amino acids.

This chain links TRBV18 with TRBJ2-7; 8 bases agree with TRBD1. V was clipped by 5 bases and J by 2 bases; unmatched bases: 2. Germline V gene lookup returns CDR1 KGHSH and CDR2 LQKENI. The CDR3 is 13 residues long. CDR3 loop: CASSGQGPYEQYF. CDR3 DNA sequence: TGTGCCAGCTCAGGACAGGGACCCTACGAGCAGTACTTC.